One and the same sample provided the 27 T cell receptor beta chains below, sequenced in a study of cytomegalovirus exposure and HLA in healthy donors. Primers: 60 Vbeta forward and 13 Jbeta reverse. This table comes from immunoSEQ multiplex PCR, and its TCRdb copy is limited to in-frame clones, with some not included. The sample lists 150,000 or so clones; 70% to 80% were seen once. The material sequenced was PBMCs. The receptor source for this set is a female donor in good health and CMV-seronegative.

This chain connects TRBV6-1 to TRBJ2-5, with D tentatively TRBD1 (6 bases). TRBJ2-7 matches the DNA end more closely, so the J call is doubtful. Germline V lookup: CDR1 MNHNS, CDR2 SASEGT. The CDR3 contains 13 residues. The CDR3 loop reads CASRPGQNYEQYF. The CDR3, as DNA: TGTGCCAGCAGGCCGGGACAAAACTACGAGCAGTACTTC.

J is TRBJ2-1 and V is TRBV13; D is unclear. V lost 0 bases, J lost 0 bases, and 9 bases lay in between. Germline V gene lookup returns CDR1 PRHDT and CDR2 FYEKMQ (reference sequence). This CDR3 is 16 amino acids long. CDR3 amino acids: CASSLGMADSYNEQFF. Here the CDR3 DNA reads TGTGCCAGCAGCTTAGGGATGGCGGACTCCTACAATGAGCAGTTCTTC.

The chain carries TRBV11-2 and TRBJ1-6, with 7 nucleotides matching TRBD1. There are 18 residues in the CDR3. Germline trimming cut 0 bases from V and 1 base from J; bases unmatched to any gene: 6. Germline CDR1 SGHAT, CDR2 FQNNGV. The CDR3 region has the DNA TGTGCCAGCAGCTTAGATTCGGGACAGCCATCCTATAATTCACCCCTCCACTTT. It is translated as CASSLDSGQPSYNSPLHF.

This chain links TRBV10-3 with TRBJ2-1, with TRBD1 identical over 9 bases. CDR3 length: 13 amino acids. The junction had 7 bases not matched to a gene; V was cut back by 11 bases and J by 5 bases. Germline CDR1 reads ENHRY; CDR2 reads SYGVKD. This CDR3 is CAVWGQGNNEQFF. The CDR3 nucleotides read TGTGCCGTCTGGGGACAGGGAAACAATGAGCAGTTCTTC.

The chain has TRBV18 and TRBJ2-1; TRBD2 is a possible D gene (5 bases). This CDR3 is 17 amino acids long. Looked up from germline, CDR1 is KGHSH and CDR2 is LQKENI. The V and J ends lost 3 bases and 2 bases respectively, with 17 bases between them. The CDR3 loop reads CASSPSSQGLTYNEQFF. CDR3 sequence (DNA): TGTGCCAGCTCACCGTCTAGTCAAGGACTCACCTACAATGAGCAGTTCTTC.

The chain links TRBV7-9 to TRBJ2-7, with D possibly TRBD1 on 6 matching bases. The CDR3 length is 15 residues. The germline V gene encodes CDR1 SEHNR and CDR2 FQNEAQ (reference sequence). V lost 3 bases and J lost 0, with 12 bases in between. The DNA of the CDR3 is TGTGCCAGCAGCTTTTTACAGGGTAGCTCCTACGAGCAGTACTTC. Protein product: CASSFLQGSSYEQYF.

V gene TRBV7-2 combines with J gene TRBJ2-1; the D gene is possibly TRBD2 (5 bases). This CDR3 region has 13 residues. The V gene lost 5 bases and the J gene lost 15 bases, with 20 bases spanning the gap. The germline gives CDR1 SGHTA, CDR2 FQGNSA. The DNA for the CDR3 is TGTGCCAGCAGCAAACTCAGGTCGGAGGTTTGGTTCTTC. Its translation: CASSKLRSEVWFF.

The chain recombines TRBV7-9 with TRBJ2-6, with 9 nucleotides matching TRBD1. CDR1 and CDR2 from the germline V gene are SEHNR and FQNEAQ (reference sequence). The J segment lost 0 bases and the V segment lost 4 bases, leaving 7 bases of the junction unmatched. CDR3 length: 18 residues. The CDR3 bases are TGTGCCAGCAGCTCCCCCGGGGGACAGGGCTCTGGGGCCAACGTCCTGACTTTC. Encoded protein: CASSSPGGQGSGANVLTF.

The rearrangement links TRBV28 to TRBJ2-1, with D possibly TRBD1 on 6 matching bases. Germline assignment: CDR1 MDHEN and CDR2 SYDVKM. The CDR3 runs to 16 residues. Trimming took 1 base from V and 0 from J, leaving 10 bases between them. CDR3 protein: CASSLSGASSYNEQFF. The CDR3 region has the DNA TGTGCCAGCAGTTTATCAGGGGCATCCTCCTACAATGAGCAGTTCTTC.

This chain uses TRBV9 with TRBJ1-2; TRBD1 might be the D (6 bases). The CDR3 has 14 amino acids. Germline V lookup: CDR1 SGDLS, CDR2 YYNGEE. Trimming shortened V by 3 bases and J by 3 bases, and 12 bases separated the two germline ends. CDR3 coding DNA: TGTGCCAGCAGCGCCCGACGGACAGACTATGGCTACACCTTC. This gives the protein CASSARRTDYGYTF. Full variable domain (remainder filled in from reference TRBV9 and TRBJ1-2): DSGVTQTPKHLITATGQRVTLRCSPRSGDLSVYWYQQSLDQGLQFLIQYYNGEERAKGNILERFSAQQFPDLHSELNLSSLELGDSALYFCASSARRTDYGYTFGSGTRLTVV.

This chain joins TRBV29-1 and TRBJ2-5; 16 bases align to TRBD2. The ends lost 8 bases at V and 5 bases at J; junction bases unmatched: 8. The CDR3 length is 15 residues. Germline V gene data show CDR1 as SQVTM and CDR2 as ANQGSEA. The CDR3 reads CSMGTSGGAFETQYF. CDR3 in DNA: TGCAGCATGGGGACTAGCGGGGGGGCGTTTGAGACCCAGTACTTC.

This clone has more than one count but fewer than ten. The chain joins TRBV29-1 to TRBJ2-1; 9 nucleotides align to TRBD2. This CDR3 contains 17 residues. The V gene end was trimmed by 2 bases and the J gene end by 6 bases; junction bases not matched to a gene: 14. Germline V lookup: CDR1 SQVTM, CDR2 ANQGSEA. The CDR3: CSVEWSGRFFSFNEQFF. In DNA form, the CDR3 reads TGCAGCGTTGAATGGAGCGGGAGGTTTTTTAGCTTCAATGAGCAGTTCTTC.

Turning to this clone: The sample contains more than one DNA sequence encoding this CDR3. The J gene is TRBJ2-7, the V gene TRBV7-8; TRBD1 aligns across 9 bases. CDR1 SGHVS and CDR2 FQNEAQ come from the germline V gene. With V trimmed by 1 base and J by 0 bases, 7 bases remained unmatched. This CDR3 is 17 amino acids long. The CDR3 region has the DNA TGTGCCAGCAGCTTAGTAACAGGGGGCTCGTCCTCCTACGAGCAGTACTTC. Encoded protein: CASSLVTGGSSSYEQYF.

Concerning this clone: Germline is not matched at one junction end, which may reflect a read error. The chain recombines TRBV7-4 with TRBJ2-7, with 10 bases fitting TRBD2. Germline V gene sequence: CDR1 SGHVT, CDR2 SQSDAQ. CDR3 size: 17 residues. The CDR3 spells CASTLREREGRRYEQYF. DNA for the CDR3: TGTGCCAGCACCTTACGGGAGCGGGAGGGCCGAAGGTACGAGCAGTACTTC.

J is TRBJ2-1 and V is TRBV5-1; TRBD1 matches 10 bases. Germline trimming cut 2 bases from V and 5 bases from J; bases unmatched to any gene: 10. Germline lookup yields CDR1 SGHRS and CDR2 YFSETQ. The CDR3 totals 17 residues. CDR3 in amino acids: CASSFGTLGTGDNEQFF. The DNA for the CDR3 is TGCGCCAGCAGCTTCGGGACCCTCGGGACAGGGGACAATGAGCAGTTCTTC.

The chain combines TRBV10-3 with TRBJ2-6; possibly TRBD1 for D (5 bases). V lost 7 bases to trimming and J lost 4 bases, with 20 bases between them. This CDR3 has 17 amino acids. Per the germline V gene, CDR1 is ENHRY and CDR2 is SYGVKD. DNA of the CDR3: TGTGCCATCACCTCATCCGGTAGGGGAACAGGGGCCAACGTCCTGACTTTC. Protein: CAITSSGRGTGANVLTF.

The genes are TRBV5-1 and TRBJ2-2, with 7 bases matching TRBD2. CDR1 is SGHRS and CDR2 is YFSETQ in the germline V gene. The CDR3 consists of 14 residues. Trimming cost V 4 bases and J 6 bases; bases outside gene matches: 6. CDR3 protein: CASSPGRGSGELFF. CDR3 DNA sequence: TGCGCCAGCAGCCCCGGGCGGGGGTCCGGGGAGCTGTTTTTT.

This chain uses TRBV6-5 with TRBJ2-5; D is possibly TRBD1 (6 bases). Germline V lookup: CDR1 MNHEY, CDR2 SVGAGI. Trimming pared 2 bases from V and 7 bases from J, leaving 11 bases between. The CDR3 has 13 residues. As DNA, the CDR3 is TGTGCCAGCAGTTACCTACAGGGTAGGACCCAGTACTTC. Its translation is CASSYLQGRTQYF.

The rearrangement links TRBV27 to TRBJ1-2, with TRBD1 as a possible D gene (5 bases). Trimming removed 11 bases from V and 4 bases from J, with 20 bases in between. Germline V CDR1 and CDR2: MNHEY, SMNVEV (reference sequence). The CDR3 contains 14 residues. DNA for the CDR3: TGTGCCTCGGGGGTGGGGGACGGGGGCTATGGCTACACCTTC. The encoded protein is CASGVGDGGYGYTF.

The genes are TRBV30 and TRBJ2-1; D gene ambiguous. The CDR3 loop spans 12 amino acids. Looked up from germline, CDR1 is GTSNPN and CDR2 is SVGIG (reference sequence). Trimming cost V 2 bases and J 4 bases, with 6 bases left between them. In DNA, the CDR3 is TGTGCCTGGAGTACTGCGTACAATGAGCAGTTCTTC. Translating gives CAWSTAYNEQFF.

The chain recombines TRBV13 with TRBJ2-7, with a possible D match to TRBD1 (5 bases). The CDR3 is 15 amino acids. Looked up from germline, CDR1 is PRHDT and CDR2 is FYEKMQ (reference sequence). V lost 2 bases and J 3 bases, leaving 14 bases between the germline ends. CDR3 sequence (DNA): TGTGCCAGCAGCTTATTCGGGCAGGGTAGCTACGAGCAGTACTTC. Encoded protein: CASSLFGQGSYEQYF.

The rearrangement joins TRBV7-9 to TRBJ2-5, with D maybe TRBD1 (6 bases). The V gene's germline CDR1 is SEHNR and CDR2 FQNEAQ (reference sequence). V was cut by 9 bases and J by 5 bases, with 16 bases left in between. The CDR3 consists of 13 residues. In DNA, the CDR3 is TGTGCCAGTGCGAGGGGGACGGGGGAGACCCAGTACTTC. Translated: CASARGTGETQYF.

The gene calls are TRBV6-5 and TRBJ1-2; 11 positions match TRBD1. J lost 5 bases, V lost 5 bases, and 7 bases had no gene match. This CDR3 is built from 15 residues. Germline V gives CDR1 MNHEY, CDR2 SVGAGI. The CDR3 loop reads CASSRGTGGGYGYTF. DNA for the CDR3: TGTGCCAGCAGTAGGGGGACAGGGGGTGGGTATGGCTACACCTTC.

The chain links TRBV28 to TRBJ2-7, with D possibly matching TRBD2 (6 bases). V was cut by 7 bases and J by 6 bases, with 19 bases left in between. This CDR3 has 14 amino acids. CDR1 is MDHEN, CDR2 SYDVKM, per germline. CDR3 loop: CASKAGQGVGEQYF. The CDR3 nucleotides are TGTGCCAGCAAGGCGGGGCAGGGTGTCGGCGAGCAGTACTTC.

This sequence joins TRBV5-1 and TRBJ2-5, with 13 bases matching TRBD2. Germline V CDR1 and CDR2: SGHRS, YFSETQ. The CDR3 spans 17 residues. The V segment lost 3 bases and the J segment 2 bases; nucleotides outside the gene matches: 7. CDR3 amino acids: CASSWGLAGIPQETQYF. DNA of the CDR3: TGCGCCAGCAGCTGGGGACTAGCGGGGATACCACAAGAGACCCAGTACTTC.

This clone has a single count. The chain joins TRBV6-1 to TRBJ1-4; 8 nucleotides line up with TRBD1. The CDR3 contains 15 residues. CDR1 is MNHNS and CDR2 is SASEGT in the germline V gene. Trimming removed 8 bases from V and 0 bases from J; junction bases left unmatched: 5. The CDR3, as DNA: TGTGCCAGCCGGGACAGGCCCGCAACTAATGAAAAACTGTTTTTT. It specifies CASRDRPATNEKLFF.

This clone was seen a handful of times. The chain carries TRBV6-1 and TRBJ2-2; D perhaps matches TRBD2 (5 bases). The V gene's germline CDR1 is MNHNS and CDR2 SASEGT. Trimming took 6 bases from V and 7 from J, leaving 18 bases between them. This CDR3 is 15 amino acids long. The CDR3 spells CASSPIATMGGELFF. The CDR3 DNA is TGTGCCAGCAGCCCTATAGCGACAATGGGCGGGGAGCTGTTTTTT.